Sequencing of this T cell receptor (beta chain) was carried out in a study of cytomegalovirus exposure and HLA in healthy donors. Study-wide context: HLA-typed donors were the source of some 80 million unique TCRs, which an early data release held.

A multiplex PCR was run with 60 Vbeta primers and 13 Jbeta primers. Methods used by the authors: Per a later analysis, the number of unique TCR beta chains was 75 million to 90 million, of which some 10 million were shared. Data came from immunoSEQ multiplex PCR; TCRdb stores just in-frame clones and leaves some out. The D gene and trimming were derived from the DNA, and the V and J assignments and clone size from that table. The table includes fewer than 120,000 clones, about 86% detected once. Donors had nominal health at sampling but likely had unrecorded immune exposures. V lost 5 bases to trimming and J lost 0 bases, with 7 bases between them. The V gene's germline CDR1 is SGHAT and CDR2 FQNNGV. CDR3 length equals 13 residues.

The material sequenced was PBMCs. The receptor comes from a man in his forties in good health and CMV-seronegative. The J gene is TRBJ1-1, the V gene TRBV11-2, with D perhaps matching TRBD1 (5 bases). CDR3 protein: CASSLGLNTEAFF. The CDR3 DNA sequence: TGTGCCAGCAGCCTGGGGCTGAACACTGAAGCTTTCTTT.